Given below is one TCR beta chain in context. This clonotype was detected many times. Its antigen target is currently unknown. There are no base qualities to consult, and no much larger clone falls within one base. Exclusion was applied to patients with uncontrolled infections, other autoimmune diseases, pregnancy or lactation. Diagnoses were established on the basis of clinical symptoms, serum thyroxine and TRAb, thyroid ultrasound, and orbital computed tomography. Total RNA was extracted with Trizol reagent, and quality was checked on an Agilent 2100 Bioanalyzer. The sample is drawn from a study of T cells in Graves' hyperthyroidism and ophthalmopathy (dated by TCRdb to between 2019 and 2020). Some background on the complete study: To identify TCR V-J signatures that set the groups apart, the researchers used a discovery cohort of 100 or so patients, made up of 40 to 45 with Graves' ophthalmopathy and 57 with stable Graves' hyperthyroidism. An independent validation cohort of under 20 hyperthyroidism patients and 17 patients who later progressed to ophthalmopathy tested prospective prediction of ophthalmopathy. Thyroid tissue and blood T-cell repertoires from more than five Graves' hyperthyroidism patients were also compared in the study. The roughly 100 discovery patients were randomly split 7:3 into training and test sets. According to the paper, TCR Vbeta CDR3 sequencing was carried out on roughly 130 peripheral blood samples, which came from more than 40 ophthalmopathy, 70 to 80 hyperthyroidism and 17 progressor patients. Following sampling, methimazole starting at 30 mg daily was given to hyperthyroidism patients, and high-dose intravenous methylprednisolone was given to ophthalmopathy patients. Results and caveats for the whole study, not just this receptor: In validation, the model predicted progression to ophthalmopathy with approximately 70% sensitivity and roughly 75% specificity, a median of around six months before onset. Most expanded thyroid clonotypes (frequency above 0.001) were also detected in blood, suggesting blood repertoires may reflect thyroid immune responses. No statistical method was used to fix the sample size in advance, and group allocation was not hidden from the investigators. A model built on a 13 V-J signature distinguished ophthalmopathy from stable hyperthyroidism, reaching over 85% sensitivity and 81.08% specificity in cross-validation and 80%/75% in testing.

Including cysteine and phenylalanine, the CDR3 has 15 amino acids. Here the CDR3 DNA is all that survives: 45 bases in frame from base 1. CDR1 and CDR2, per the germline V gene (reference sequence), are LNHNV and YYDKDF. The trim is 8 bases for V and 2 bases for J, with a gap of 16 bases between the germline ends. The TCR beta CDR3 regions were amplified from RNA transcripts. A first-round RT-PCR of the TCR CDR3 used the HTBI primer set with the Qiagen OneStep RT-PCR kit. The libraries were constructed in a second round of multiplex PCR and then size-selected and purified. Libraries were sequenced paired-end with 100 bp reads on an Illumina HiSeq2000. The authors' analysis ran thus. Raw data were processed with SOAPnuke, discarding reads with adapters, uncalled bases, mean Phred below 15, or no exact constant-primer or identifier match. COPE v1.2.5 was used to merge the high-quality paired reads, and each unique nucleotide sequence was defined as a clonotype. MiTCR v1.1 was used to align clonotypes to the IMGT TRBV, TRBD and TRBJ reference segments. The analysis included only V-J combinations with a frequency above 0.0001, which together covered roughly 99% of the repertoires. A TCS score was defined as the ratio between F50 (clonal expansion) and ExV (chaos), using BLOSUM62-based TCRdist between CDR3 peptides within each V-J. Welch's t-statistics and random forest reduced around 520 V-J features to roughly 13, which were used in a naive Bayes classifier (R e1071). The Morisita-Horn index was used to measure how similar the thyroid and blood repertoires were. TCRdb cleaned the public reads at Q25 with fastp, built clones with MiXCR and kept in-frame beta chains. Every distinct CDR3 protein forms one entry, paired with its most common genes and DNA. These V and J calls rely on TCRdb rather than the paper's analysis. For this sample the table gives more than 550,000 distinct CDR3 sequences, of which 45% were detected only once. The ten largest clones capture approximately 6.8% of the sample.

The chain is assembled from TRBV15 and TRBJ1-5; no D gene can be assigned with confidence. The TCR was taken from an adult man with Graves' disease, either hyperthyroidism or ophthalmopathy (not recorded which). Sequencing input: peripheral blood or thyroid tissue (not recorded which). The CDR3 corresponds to CATLNAGQGNQPQHF. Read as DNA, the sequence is TGTGCCACCCTAAATGCTGGGCAGGGCAATCAGCCCCAGCATTTT.